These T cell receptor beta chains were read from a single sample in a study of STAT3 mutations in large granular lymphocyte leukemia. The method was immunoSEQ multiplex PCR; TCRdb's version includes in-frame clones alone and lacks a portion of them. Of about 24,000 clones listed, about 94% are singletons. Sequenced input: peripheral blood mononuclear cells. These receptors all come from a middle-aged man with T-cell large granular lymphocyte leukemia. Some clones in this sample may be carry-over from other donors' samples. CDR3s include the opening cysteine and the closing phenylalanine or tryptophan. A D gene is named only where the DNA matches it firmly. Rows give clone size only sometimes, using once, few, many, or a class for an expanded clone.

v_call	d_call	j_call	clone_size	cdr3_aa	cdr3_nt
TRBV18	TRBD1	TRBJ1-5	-	CASSAGQGNQPQHF	TGTGCCAGCTCAGCGGGACAGGGGAATCAGCCCCAGCATTTT
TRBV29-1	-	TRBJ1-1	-	CSVGALNTEAFF	TGCAGCGTAGGGGCCCTGAACACTGAAGCTTTCTTT
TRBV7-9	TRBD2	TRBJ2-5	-	CASRPPLAEETQYF	TGTGCCAGCAGACCACCTCTAGCGGAAGAGACCCAGTACTTC
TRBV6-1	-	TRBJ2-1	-	CASSETALGEQFF	TGTGCCAGCAGTGAAACCGCGTTGGGGGAGCAGTTCTTC
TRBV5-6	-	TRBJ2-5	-	CASSLSSMETQYF	TGTGCCAGCAGCTTATCTAGCATGGAGACCCAGTACTTC
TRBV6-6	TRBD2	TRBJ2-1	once	CASSPHLAGEENEQFF	TGTGCCAGCAGTCCCCACCTAGCGGGGGAAGAAAATGAGCAGTTCTTC
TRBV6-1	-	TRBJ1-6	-	CASSEVEGSTLHF	TGTGCCAGCAGTGAAGTTGAGGGTTCGACCCTCCACTTT
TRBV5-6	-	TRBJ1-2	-	CASSLRDRFNYGYTF	TGTGCCAGCAGCTTGAGGGACCGATTTAACTATGGCTACACCTTC
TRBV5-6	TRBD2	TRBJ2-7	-	CASSFAGESGEQYF	TGTGCCAGCAGCTTTGCGGGGGAGTCTGGCGAGCAGTACTTC
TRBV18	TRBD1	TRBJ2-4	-	CASSPSDRALAKNIQYF	TGTGCCAGCTCACCCTCGGACAGGGCTCTAGCCAAAAACATTCAGTACTTC
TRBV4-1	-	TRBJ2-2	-	CATRDTNTGELFF	TGCGCCACCCGAGACACGAACACCGGGGAGCTGTTTTTT
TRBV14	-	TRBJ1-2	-	CASSQVPDYGYTF	TGTGCCAGCAGCCAAGTTCCGGACTATGGCTACACCTTC
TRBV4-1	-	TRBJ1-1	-	CASSQAGLGGSDAFF	TGCGCCAGCAGCCAAGCGGGTTTAGGGGGATCAGACGCTTTCTTT
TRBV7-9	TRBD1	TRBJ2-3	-	CASTRDRGVADTQYF	TGTGCCAGCACGCGGGACAGGGGTGTCGCAGATACGCAGTATTTT
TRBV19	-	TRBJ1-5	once	CASRGQGLNQPQHF	TGTGCCAGTAGGGGGCAGGGCCTAAATCAGCCCCAGCATTTT
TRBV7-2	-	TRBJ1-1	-	CASSLAGTEAFF	TGTGCCAGCAGCTTAGCCGGGACCGAAGCTTTCTTT
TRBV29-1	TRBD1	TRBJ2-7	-	CSVIGQGAFYEQYF	TGCAGCGTCATTGGACAGGGGGCATTTTACGAGCAGTACTTC
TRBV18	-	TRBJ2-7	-	CASSPRGGVIYEQYF	TGTGCCAGCTCCCCACGAGGGGGGGTAATCTACGAGCAGTACTTC
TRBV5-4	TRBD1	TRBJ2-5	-	CASSPALGTGEETQYF	TGTGCCAGCAGCCCGGCTCTCGGGACAGGGGAAGAGACCCAGTACTTC
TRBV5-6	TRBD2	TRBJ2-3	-	CASSSAGDTDTQYF	TGTGCCAGCAGCTCCGCGGGGGACACAGATACGCAGTATTTT
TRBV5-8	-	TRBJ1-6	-	CASSLMGPRFF	TGTGCCAGCAGCTTGATGGGACCAAGGTTCTTT
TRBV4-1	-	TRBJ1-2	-	CASSPRIYPHEQGQKGGYTF	TGCGCCAGCAGCCCACGGATCTATCCGCACGAACAGGGCCAGAAGGGCGGCTACACCTTC
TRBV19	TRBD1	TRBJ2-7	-	CASSTTGAHVDEQYF	TGTGCCAGTAGTACCACAGGGGCGCACGTAGACGAGCAGTACTTC
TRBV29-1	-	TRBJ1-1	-	CSVDSVISTEAFF	TGCAGCGTTGATTCCGTCATAAGCACTGAAGCTTTCTTT
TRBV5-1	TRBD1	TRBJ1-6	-	CASMEGPGGKSPLHF	TGCGCCAGCATGGAAGGGCCAGGGGGCAAATCACCCCTCCACTTT
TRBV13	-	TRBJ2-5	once	CASSLRDRGHYEETQYF	TGTGCCAGCAGCTTAAGGGACCGGGGACACTACGAAGAGACCCAGTACTTC
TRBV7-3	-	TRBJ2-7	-	CASSASGGQGGEQYF	TGTGCCAGCAGCGCCAGCGGGGGCCAGGGGGGCGAGCAGTACTTC
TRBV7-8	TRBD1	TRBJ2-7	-	CASSPRDRGTSYEQYF	TGTGCCAGCAGCCCCCGGGACAGGGGGACGTCCTACGAGCAGTACTTC
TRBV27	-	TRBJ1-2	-	CASSFPGRRGYTF	TGTGCCAGCAGTTTTCCGGGGAGGAGGGGCTACACCTTC